This T cell receptor (beta chain) derives from a study of blood T cell repertoires in COVID-19. As for the study in general: Samples taken during acute and convalescent COVID-19 were collected in the United States, Italy and Spain. From T cells, B-cell-depleted T cells, or PBMCs came the material, which was cDNA or gDNA.

The CDR3 covers 14 residues. Germline CDR1 and CDR2: SGHRS and YFSETQ. V lost 4 bases and J lost 1; bases outside the gene matches: 2. Under the authors' procedure: Estimated nucleated cell counts came from reference gene primer amplification. Sequenced by immunoSEQ multiplex PCR; TCRdb stores in-frame clones only, minus some. For V, J and clone size, that table is used; D and trimming come from the DNA. The sample contains around 250,000 clones, approximately 86% of which appear only once. The sequencing sample was made of peripheral blood. This sequence joins TRBV5-1 and TRBJ2-3; 8 positions match TRBD1. The source of this sequence is a woman aged 60-70 years who had recovered from COVID-19. The CDR3 protein is CASSQGQGTDTQYF. In DNA, the CDR3 is TGCGCCAGCAGCCAGGGACAGGGCACAGATACGCAGTATTTT.